A single sample is the source of the 2 T cell receptor beta chains below, sequenced in a study of control samples from healthy donors and cancer patients. Method: immunoSEQ multiplex PCR; TCRdb's copy keeps in-frame clones and lacks some. Among 120,000 to 150,000 clones listed, 91% were seen once. The material sequenced was blood. The receptors derive from a man aged 18 to 35 in good health.

The rearrangement links TRBV7-8 to TRBJ2-3; TRBD2 matches 12 bases. The CDR3 spans 18 residues. Trimming took 5 bases from V and 0 from J; bases not matched to a gene: 9. Germline loops: CDR1 SGHVS, CDR2 FQNEAQ. The CDR3 is CASSRASGGDHSTDTQYF. CDR3 DNA sequence: TGTGCCAGCAGCCGGGCTAGCGGGGGGGACCATAGCACAGATACGCAGTATTTT.

The chain recombines TRBV3-1 (or the pseudogene TRBV3-2) with TRBJ2-5; 10 bases fit TRBD2. Germline CDR1 LGHDT, CDR2 YNNKEL (reference sequence). V shed 1 base, J shed 4 bases, and the junction held 3 bases outside the gene matches. The CDR3 is 15 amino acids. The CDR3 DNA reads as TGTGCCAGCAGCCAAGGGACTAGCGGCGGAGAGACCCAGTACTTC. It translates to CASSQGTSGGETQYF.